This T cell receptor beta chain was obtained from a study of cytomegalovirus exposure and HLA in healthy donors. Study-wide points: For presence/absence analyses, sequencing depth was assumed to be roughly uniform across donors. A missense DCLRE1C variant was associated with V- and J-gene trimming of TCR beta chains in a later analysis, and an independent cohort replicated the association. Cytomegalovirus status, reportedly, was diagnosed with high specificity and sensitivity by the classifier.

Concerning this clone itself: The antigen is undetermined.

The study sampled nominally healthy donors, though unrecorded immune exposures were likely. 60 Vbeta and 13 Jbeta primers were used in PCR. Assay used: immunoSEQ multiplex PCR; TCRdb lists only in-frame clones, some missing. Of 170,000 or so clones listed, approximately 81% are singletons. The CDR3 covers 17 residues. J was trimmed by 0 bases and V by 2 bases; bases with no gene match: 6. Germline-derived CDR1 and CDR2 are SGHVS and FNYEAQ. What was sequenced was PBMCs. The TCR originated in a boy aged 2 to 9 in good health and CMV-seronegative. The J gene is TRBJ2-2, the V gene TRBV7-6; TRBD1 aligns across 7 bases. DNA of the CDR3: TGTGCCAGCAGCTTACCCGCCGGGACAGCGAACACCGGGGAGCTGTTTTTT. It is translated as CASSLPAGTANTGELFF.